Below are 18 T cell receptor beta chains sequenced from a single sample in a study of Ad26.COV2.S vaccination and SARS-CoV-2 variants. Treatment in this sample: over 15 received Ad26.COV2.S at low or high dose, single or two shots; roughly five received placebo; per-sample allocation not given. Material that was analyzed had been drawn on day 63 after the first vaccine or placebo injection. TCRdb keeps only in-frame clones here, not all; method: immunoSEQ multiplex PCR. This table holds some 400,000 clones, around nine tenths found once. The specimen was peripheral blood, collected in a trial of Ad26.COV2.S vaccine versus placebo. These receptors were taken from a person between 18 and 59 years old who received the Ad26.COV2.S COVID-19 vaccine or a placebo.

For the CDR3, the DNA is TGCGCCAGCAGTCGAGGACAGGGGGCATACGAGCAGTACTTC. This translates into CASSRGQGAYEQYF. The chain is built from TRBV5-1 and TRBJ2-7; TRBD1 aligns across 11 bases. Germline V lookup: CDR1 SGHRS, CDR2 YFSETQ. The V gene end was trimmed by 5 bases and the J gene end by 4 bases; junction bases not matched to a gene: 5. The CDR3 is made up of 14 amino acids.

V and J are TRBV10-3 and TRBJ2-3; the D gene is possibly TRBD2 (6 bases). Per the germline V gene, CDR1 is ENHRY and CDR2 is SYGVKD. The CDR3 contains 19 residues. Trimming left V 0 bases short and J 2 bases short, with 21 bases between. CDR3 in amino acids: CAISESWRGAVGHTDTQYF. The CDR3 nucleotides read TGTGCCATCAGTGAGTCGTGGCGGGGTGCGGTGGGCCACACAGATACGCAGTATTTT.

The chain uses TRBV6-1 and TRBJ1-2, with unresolved D. V lost 3 bases and J lost 1, with 12 bases in between. The CDR3 totals 15 residues. Germline values: CDR1 MNHNS, CDR2 SASEGT. CDR3 amino acids: CASSDRHRGNYGYTF. CDR3 bases: TGTGCCAGCAGTGACAGGCACAGAGGTAACTATGGCTACACCTTC.

The rearrangement links TRBV7-8 to TRBJ1-2; D unclear. The V end was cut by 1 base, the J end by 4 bases, with 10 bases between. The V gene's germline CDR1 is SGHVS and CDR2 FQNEAQ. The CDR3 has 14 amino acids. The CDR3 sequence: CASSLVAGSYGYTF. The CDR3 bases are TGTGCCAGCAGCTTAGTCGCGGGAAGCTATGGCTACACCTTC.

The genes are TRBV9 and TRBJ2-1; 8 bases match TRBD2. Germline CDR1 is SGDLS and CDR2 is YYNGEE. The CDR3 spans 16 residues. The trim removed 4 bases at V and 2 bases at J, leaving 8 bases unmatched. The CDR3 bases are TGTGCCAGCAGCTCCCGGTCTAGCGGGCCCTACAATGAGCAGTTCTTC. This encodes CASSSRSSGPYNEQFF. Variable domain in full (rest from reference TRBV9 and TRBJ2-1): DSGVTQTPKHLITATGQRVTLRCSPRSGDLSVYWYQQSLDQGLQFLIQYYNGEERAKGNILERFSAQQFPDLHSELNLSSLELGDSALYFCASSSRSSGPYNEQFFGPGTRLTVL.

This clone has a single count. The CDR3 here is CASSFRRLKDEKLFF. The CDR3, as DNA: TGTGCCAGCAGTTTCAGGCGTTTGAAAGATGAAAAACTGTTTTTT. The chain has TRBV28 and TRBJ1-4, with D hard to call. The ends were cut back, 3 bases at V and 6 bases at J, with 14 bases in the middle. Per germline, CDR1 MDHEN and CDR2 SYDVKM. The CDR3 consists of 15 residues.

The chain couples TRBV3-1 (or the pseudogene TRBV3-2) to TRBJ1-3, with D perhaps TRBD1 (5 bases). V lost 4 bases and J lost 2, with 15 bases in between. Germline V gene sequence: CDR1 LGHDT, CDR2 YNNKEL (reference sequence). This CDR3 is built from 16 residues. The CDR3 region is CASSPLGGGAGNTIYF. The DNA for the CDR3 is TGTGCCAGCAGCCCCTTGGGAGGAGGGGCTGGAAACACCATATATTTT.

The V call is TRBV6-2 or TRBV6-3, the J call TRBJ1-1; tentative D call: TRBD1 (6 bases). Germline CDR1 is MNHEY and CDR2 is SVGEGT. Trimming stripped 2 bases from V and 6 bases from J, with 13 bases between. The CDR3 totals 14 residues. CDR3 residues: CASSYMGGASEAFF. The CDR3 nucleotides are TGTGCCAGCAGTTACATGGGGGGCGCGTCTGAAGCTTTCTTT.

The rearrangement links TRBV13 to TRBJ2-1, with 10 nucleotides matching TRBD2. Germline loops: CDR1 PRHDT, CDR2 FYEKMQ (reference sequence). This CDR3 is 18 amino acids long. With V trimmed by 0 bases and J by 1 base, 6 bases remained unmatched. CDR3 DNA sequence: TGTGCCAGCAGCTTAGGGCTAGCGGGAGAGTATTCCTACAATGAGCAGTTCTTC. Protein sequence: CASSLGLAGEYSYNEQFF.

This chain uses TRBV5-1 with TRBJ2-3, with 11 bases that match TRBD2. Germline V gene sequence: CDR1 SGHRS, CDR2 YFSETQ. V dropped 0 bases and J dropped 8; count of bases not matched to a gene: 5. The CDR3 is 15 amino acids. This chain's CDR3 is CASSLATSGRGTQYF. Here the CDR3 DNA reads TGCGCCAGCAGCTTGGCCACTAGCGGGAGAGGTACGCAGTATTTT.

The chain uses TRBV9 and TRBJ2-7; TRBD1 agrees at 9 bases. Trimming cost V 0 bases and J 2 bases; bases outside gene matches: 3. Germline V CDR1 and CDR2: SGDLS, YYNGEE. The CDR3 totals 15 residues. The DNA for the CDR3 is TGTGCCAGCAGCGTAGGTTGGACAGGGGCCTACGAGCAGTACTTC. Translated, it gives CASSVGWTGAYEQYF.

This chain links TRBV19 with TRBJ2-3; TRBD2 agrees at 7 bases. Germline-derived CDR1 and CDR2 are LNHDA and SQIVND (reference sequence). This CDR3 has 13 residues. V dropped 9 bases and J dropped 1; count of bases not matched to a gene: 4. The CDR3 protein is CASRAGGTDTQYF. Written as DNA, the CDR3 is TGTGCCAGCCGGGCGGGAGGCACAGATACGCAGTATTTT.

The chain carries TRBV6-5 and TRBJ2-6; D may be TRBD1 (6 bases). Trimming removed 6 bases at V and 1 base at J, with 13 bases between. The V gene's germline CDR1 is MNHEY and CDR2 SVGAGI. CDR3 length equals 16 residues. The CDR3 DNA reads TGTGCCAGCAGCTACGGACAGCCTTCTGGGGCCAACGTCCTGACTTTC. It yields the protein CASSYGQPSGANVLTF.

The rearrangement links TRBV25-1 to TRBJ2-1; TRBD2 might be the D (6 bases). CDR3 length: 18 residues. V lost 2 bases and J 4 bases, leaving 21 bases between the germline ends. In germline, CDR1 is MGHDK, CDR2 SYGVNS. As DNA, the CDR3 is TGTGCCAGCAGTGAACAAAGGAGGGGCCCCCAGTTATACAATGAGCAGTTCTTC. Amino acids: CASSEQRRGPQLYNEQFF.

The chain links TRBV9 to TRBJ2-7; D not resolved. There are 15 residues in the CDR3. V shed 10 bases and J shed 0 bases, with 20 bases lying between them. Germline V gene sequence: CDR1 SGDLS, CDR2 YYNGEE. The CDR3 coding sequence is TGTGCCCCCGCCTCCGGGCAGCCGATCTCCTACGAGCAGTACTTC. Protein sequence: CAPASGQPISYEQYF.

V and J are TRBV3-1 (or the pseudogene TRBV3-2) and TRBJ2-2, with D hard to call. Trimming shortened V by 6 bases and J by 4 bases, and 15 bases separated the two germline ends. The CDR3 is made up of 15 amino acids. Per the germline V gene, CDR1 is LGHDT and CDR2 is YNNKEL (reference sequence). The CDR3 DNA follows: TGTGCCAGCAGACAAAGATACACCATCACCGGGGAGCTGTTTTTT. It specifies CASRQRYTITGELFF.

The V and J genes are TRBV9 and TRBJ2-7, with 15 bases identical to TRBD2. This CDR3 spans 18 amino acids. Trimming took 4 bases from V and 3 from J; bases not matched to a gene: 11. Germline V gene lookup returns CDR1 SGDLS and CDR2 YYNGEE. CDR3 sequence reads: CASSPTGLAGGSGYEQYF. Written as DNA, the CDR3 is TGTGCCAGCAGCCCAACGGGACTAGCGGGAGGCTCGGGCTACGAGCAGTACTTC.

This chain uses TRBV28 with TRBJ1-2; D is perhaps TRBD1 (6 bases). The CDR3 sequence is 14 residues long. The V end lost 7 bases, the J end lost 4 bases, and 16 bases lay between the germline ends. Germline CDR1 is MDHEN and CDR2 is SYDVKM. The CDR3 DNA sequence: TGTGCCAGCACGGGGGCCAGGGGCCGCTATGGCTACACCTTC. Protein: CASTGARGRYGYTF.